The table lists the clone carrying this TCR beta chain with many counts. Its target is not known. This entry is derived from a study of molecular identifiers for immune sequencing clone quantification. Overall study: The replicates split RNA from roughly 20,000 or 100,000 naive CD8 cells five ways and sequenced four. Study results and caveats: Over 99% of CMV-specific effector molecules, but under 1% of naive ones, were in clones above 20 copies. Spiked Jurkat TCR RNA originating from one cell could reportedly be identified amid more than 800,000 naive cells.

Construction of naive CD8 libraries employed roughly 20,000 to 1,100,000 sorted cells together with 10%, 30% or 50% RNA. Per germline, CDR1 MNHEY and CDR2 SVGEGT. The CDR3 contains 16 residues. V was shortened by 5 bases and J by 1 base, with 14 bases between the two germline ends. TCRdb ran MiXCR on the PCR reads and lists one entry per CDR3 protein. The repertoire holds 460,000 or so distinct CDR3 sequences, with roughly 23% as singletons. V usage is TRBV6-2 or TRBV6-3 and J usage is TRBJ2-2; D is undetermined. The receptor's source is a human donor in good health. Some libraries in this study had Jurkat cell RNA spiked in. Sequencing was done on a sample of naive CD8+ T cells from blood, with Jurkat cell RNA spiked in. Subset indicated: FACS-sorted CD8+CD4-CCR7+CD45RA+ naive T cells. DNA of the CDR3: TGTGCCAGCAGTAGGGCAGCTGCACAGAACACCGGGGAGCTGTTTTTT. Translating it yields CASSRAAAQNTGELFF.